A single TCR beta chain is shown here with its context. Its specificity is unknown. This specimen comes from a study of OX40 agonist ivuxolimab in advanced cancers. Study results and limitations: The study observed clonal expansion of CD4+ and CD8+ blood T cells by week 6 at 0.1 to 3.0 mg/kg. Expanded clones were, on average, more numerous among CD8+ T cells than CD4+.

The CDR3 extends over 13 amino acids. V was clipped by 2 bases and J by 8 bases, with 10 bases between them. The V gene's germline CDR1 is SGHKS and CDR2 YYEKEE (reference sequence). The data were produced by immunoSEQ multiplex PCR, yet TCRdb's version contains in-frame clones alone and is incomplete. Among 71,000 or so clones listed, approximately 86% were seen once. The sequences come from CD4+ or CD8+ T cells sorted from blood, collected in a trial of the OX40 agonist ivuxolimab. This receptor was identified in an adult with an advanced solid tumor such as melanoma, head and neck, liver or kidney cancer. This chain joins TRBV5-5 and TRBJ2-2; D gene ambiguous. CDR3 in DNA: TGTGCCAGCAGCTTTATGGCGGTTGGGGAGCTGTTTTTT. Translated, it gives CASSFMAVGELFF.